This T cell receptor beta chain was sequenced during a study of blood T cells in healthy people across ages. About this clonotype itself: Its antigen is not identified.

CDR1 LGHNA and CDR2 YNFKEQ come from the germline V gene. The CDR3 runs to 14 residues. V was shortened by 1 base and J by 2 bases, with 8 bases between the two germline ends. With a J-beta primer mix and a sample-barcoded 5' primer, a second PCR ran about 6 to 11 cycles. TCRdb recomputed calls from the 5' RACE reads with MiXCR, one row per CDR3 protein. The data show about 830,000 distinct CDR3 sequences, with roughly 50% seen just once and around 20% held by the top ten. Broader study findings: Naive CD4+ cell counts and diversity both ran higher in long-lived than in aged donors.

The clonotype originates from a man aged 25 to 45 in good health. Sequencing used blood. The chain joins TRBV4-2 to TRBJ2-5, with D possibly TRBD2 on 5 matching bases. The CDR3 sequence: CASSQVGEQETQYF. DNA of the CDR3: TGTGCCAGCAGCCAAGTGGGAGAACAAGAGACCCAGTACTTC.